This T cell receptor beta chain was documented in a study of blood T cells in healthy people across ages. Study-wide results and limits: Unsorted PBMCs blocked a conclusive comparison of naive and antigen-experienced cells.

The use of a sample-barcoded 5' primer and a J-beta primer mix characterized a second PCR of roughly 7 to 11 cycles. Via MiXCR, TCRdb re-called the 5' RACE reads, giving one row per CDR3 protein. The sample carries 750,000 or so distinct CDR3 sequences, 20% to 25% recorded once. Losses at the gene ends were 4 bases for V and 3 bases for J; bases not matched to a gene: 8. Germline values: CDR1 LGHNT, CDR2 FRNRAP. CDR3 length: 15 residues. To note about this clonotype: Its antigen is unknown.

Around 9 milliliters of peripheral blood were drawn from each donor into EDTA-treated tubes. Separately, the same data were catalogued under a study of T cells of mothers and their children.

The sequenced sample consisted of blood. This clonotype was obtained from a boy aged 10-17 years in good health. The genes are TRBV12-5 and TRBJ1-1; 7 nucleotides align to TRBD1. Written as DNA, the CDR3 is TGTGCTAGTGGTTCCCGACCGACAGGGTACACTGAAGCTTTCTTT. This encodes CASGSRPTGYTEAFF.